Each of the 24 T cell receptor beta chains below was sequenced from the same sample in a study of identical twins. Using its own MiXCR run on the 5' RACE reads, TCRdb lists one record per CDR3 protein. The data contain 1.5 million to 2 million distinct CDR3 sequences, more than 30% of them singletons. The source material was cord blood. The receptors here all came from a newborn girl in good health.

This rearrangement joins TRBV3-1 to TRBJ1-6; no clear D gene. The CDR3 covers 12 residues. Germline values: CDR1 LGHDT, CDR2 YNNKEL (reference sequence). Trimming removed 0 bases at V and 9 bases at J, with 3 bases between. The CDR3 DNA follows: TGTGCCAGCAGCCAAGAGAGTTCACCCCTCCACTTT. It encodes CASSQESSPLHF.

This chain links TRBV11-2 with TRBJ2-7, with 7 bases matching TRBD2. Trimming at V came to 2 bases and at J to 0 bases, leaving 4 bases not matched to a gene. In germline, CDR1 is SGHAT, CDR2 FQNNGV. The CDR3 is 15 residues long. The CDR3 sequence: CASSLYREDSYEQYF. The CDR3 DNA reads as TGTGCCAGCAGCTTATACCGGGAGGACTCCTACGAGCAGTACTTC.

The genes are TRBV25-1 and TRBJ2-1; D uncertain. This CDR3 is built from 15 residues. V was trimmed by 3 bases and J by 0 bases, leaving 9 bases between them. Germline CDR1 and CDR2: MGHDK and SYGVNS. The CDR3 reads CASSDGGSSYNEQFF. The CDR3 DNA follows: TGTGCCAGCAGTGATGGCGGAAGCTCCTACAATGAGCAGTTCTTC. The complete variable domain, with remaining parts taken from reference TRBV25-1 and TRBJ2-1, reads EADIYQTPRYLVIGTGKKITLECSQTMGHDKMYWYQQDPGMELHLIHYSYGVNSTEKGDLSSESTVSRIRTEHFPLTLESARPSHTSQYLCASSDGGSSYNEQFFGPGTRLTVL.

In this sample, this clonotype turned up a few times. V gene TRBV20-1 combines with J gene TRBJ1-1; D gene unclear. V lost 3 bases to trimming and J lost 7 bases, with 21 bases between them. The CDR3 runs to 15 residues. Germline lookup yields CDR1 DFQATT and CDR2 SNEGSKA (reference sequence). The CDR3, as DNA: TGCAGTGCTAGCAGTGCTCGACTGGGATGGAGTGAAGCTTTCTTT. Residues: CSASSARLGWSEAFF.

J is TRBJ1-6 and V is TRBV12-3 or TRBV12-4; D call uncertain. This CDR3 has 15 amino acids. Trimming removed 3 bases from V and 12 bases from J, with 18 bases in between. The CDR3, as DNA: TGTGCCAGCAGTTTTAGACTGCCGCGGGAGAAACCCCTCCACTTT. Protein product: CASSFRLPREKPLHF.

At least ten counts were recorded for this clonotype. V usage is TRBV5-1 and J usage is TRBJ2-6; D is unresolved. V lost 1 base to trimming and J lost 4 bases, with 12 bases between them. The CDR3 sequence is 16 residues long. CDR1 and CDR2 from the germline V gene are SGHRS and YFSETQ. The chain's CDR3 is CASSLTVLEGANVLTF. The CDR3 DNA sequence: TGCGCCAGCAGCTTGACGGTTCTAGAAGGGGCCAACGTCCTGACTTTC.

The CDR3, as DNA: TGTGCCAGCAGTTTAAGCCAGGACTATGGCTACACCTTC. Translation gives CASSLSQDYGYTF. The chain is built from TRBV12-3 or TRBV12-4 and TRBJ1-2; no clear D gene. The CDR3 totals 13 residues. V gave up 2 bases and J gave up 3 bases, with 7 bases separating them.

The chain recombines TRBV13 with TRBJ2-3; D perhaps matches TRBD1 (5 bases). The CDR3 covers 15 residues. CDR1 and CDR2 from the germline V gene are PRHDT and FYEKMQ (reference sequence). Trimming removed 5 bases from V and 3 bases from J, with 15 bases in between. The CDR3 is CASSQAGHGTDTQYF. In DNA form, the CDR3 reads TGTGCCAGCAGCCAAGCAGGGCACGGGACAGATACGCAGTATTTT.

V is TRBV5-1 and J is TRBJ1-1, with TRBD1 as a possible D gene (6 bases). Trimming stripped 4 bases from V and 1 base from J, with 14 bases between. Germline V gene lookup returns CDR1 SGHRS and CDR2 YFSETQ. The CDR3 extends over 15 amino acids. CDR3 DNA: TGCGCCAGCAGCCCGGTTGGGGGCCAGAACACTGAAGCTTTCTTT. This gives the protein CASSPVGGQNTEAFF.

The CDR3 nucleotides read TGTGCCACCAGCAGAGATCGGGCCACGGGCCTTTATGGCTACACCTTC. As protein: CATSRDRATGLYGYTF. V usage is TRBV15 and J usage is TRBJ1-2; D gene uncertain. The germline V gene encodes CDR1 LNHNV and CDR2 YYDKDF (reference sequence). The CDR3 is made up of 16 amino acids. Trimming cost V 0 bases and J 5 bases, with 16 bases left between them.

This clonotype was seen repeatedly, ten times or more. The chain couples TRBV6-5 to TRBJ1-5, with TRBD1 identical over 8 bases. V trimming: 4 bases; J trimming: 0 bases; junction bases outside the gene matches: 2. Germline loops: CDR1 MNHEY, CDR2 SVGAGI. CDR3 size: 15 residues. CDR3 amino acids: CASSSGTGSNQPQHF. CDR3 nucleotides: TGTGCCAGCAGTTCGGGGACAGGTAGCAATCAGCCCCAGCATTTT.

This clonotype was observed a few times. The chain joins TRBV3-1 to TRBJ1-6; possible D gene TRBD1, 6 bases. The V gene lost 4 bases and the J gene lost 9 bases, with 10 bases spanning the gap. The CDR3 loop spans 13 amino acids. CDR1 is LGHDT, CDR2 YNNKEL, per germline (reference sequence). Here the CDR3 reads CASSRDTSSPLHF. In DNA, the CDR3 is TGTGCCAGCAGCCGGGACACAAGTTCACCCCTCCACTTT.

This clonotype showed up many times. The CDR3 DNA sequence: TGTGCCAGCAGTGGGCAGCTTTTAGCCAAAAACATTCAGTACTTC. It yields the protein CASSGQLLAKNIQYF. The chain recombines TRBV2 with TRBJ2-4; no definite D call. V lost 4 bases and J lost 0, with 10 bases in between. CDR1 is SNHLY and CDR2 is FYNNEI in the germline V gene. The CDR3 has 15 amino acids.

The chain uses TRBV5-1 and TRBJ1-4; no reliable D call. The CDR3 sequence is 14 residues long. CDR1 SGHRS and CDR2 YFSETQ come from the germline V gene. Trimming left V 4 bases short and J 3 bases short, with 10 bases between. The CDR3 DNA reads as TGCGCCAGCAGCGTTGGACTGCCTAATGAAAAACTGTTTTTT. Its protein product is CASSVGLPNEKLFF.

The V gene is TRBV4-1, the J gene TRBJ1-6; D is possibly TRBD1 (6 bases). The V and J ends lost 1 base and 8 bases respectively, with 15 bases between them. Germline lookup yields CDR1 MGHRA and CDR2 YSYEKL. The CDR3 runs 16 residues. In DNA form, the CDR3 reads TGCGCCAGCAGCCAAGGGTTGAACAGGGTTCATTCACCCCTCCACTTT. It is translated as CASSQGLNRVHSPLHF.

The V call is TRBV20-1, the J call TRBJ2-7; D gene unclear. V lost 5 bases and J 6 bases, leaving 11 bases between the germline ends. This CDR3 spans 11 amino acids. Looked up from germline, CDR1 is DFQATT and CDR2 is SNEGSKA (reference sequence). In DNA form, the CDR3 reads TGCAGTGCTGGCCCGGGTGCCGAGCAGTACTTC. As protein: CSAGPGAEQYF.

This clonotype was detected only a few times. CDR3 residues: CASSLRGVRRADRGRPYNEQFF. CDR3 DNA: TGCGCCAGCAGCTTGAGAGGGGTAAGGAGAGCGGATCGGGGACGGCCCTACAATGAGCAGTTCTTC. V is TRBV5-1 and J is TRBJ2-1, with D perhaps assigned TRBD1 or TRBD2 (5 bases each). Trimming shortened V by 1 base and J by 2 bases, and 31 bases separated the two germline ends. This CDR3 contains 22 residues. CDR1 and CDR2 (germline): SGHRS, YFSETQ.

V and J are TRBV30 and TRBJ1-5; D not certain. Germline CDR1 reads GTSNPN; CDR2 reads SVGIG (reference sequence). This CDR3 has 12 amino acids. Trimming removed 2 bases from V and 6 bases from J, with 8 bases in between. CDR3 loop: CAWSRKGQPQHF. CDR3 nucleotides: TGTGCCTGGAGTCGAAAGGGTCAGCCCCAGCATTTT.

J is TRBJ2-1 and V is TRBV4-1; no reliable D call. The J call could be wrong; TRBJ2-7 is a better fit for the DNA end. The CDR3 is 16 residues long. The germline V gene encodes CDR1 MGHRA and CDR2 YSYEKL. In nucleotides, the CDR3 is TGCGCCAGCAGCCAAGTTGTTCTAGTAGGCTCCTACGAGCAGTACTTC. This sequence encodes CASSQVVLVGSYEQYF.

This clonotype was found a few times. The chain uses TRBV5-1 and TRBJ2-1, with TRBD1 as a possible D gene (6 bases). Germline CDR1 and CDR2: SGHRS and YFSETQ. CDR3 size: 16 residues. Between the trimmed V and J ends, which lost 3 bases and 0 bases, there was a span of 13 bases. CDR3 in amino acids: CASSSQGYSSYNEQFF. For the CDR3, the DNA is TGCGCCAGCAGCTCACAGGGATATAGCTCCTACAATGAGCAGTTCTTC.

This clonotype showed up just a few times. J is TRBJ1-2 and V is TRBV27; D possibly corresponds to TRBD1 (5 bases). Germline-derived CDR1 and CDR2 are MNHEY and SMNVEV (reference sequence). There are 14 residues in the CDR3. V lost 0 bases, J lost 6 bases, and 11 bases lay in between. The CDR3 spells CASSLSWSGHGYTF. The CDR3 nucleotides are TGTGCCAGCAGTTTATCTTGGTCAGGGCATGGCTACACCTTC.

This chain joins TRBV20-1 and TRBJ1-2; no clear D. This CDR3 is 14 amino acids long. V was shortened by 0 bases and J by 0 bases, with 8 bases between the two germline ends. Germline CDR1 and CDR2: DFQATT and SNEGSKA (reference sequence). In DNA form, the CDR3 reads TGCAGTGCTAGAGATGTCAGTACTAACTATGGCTACACCTTC. It is translated as CSARDVSTNYGYTF.

The V gene is TRBV9, the J gene TRBJ2-1; no clear D. V lost 3 bases and J lost 2, with 18 bases in between. Germline CDR1 reads SGDLS; CDR2 reads YYNGEE. The CDR3 length is 17 residues. The CDR3 spells CASSAIAKGIPYNEQFF. The CDR3 DNA sequence: TGTGCCAGCAGCGCCATAGCAAAGGGTATCCCCTACAATGAGCAGTTCTTC.

For the CDR3, the DNA is TGTGCCAGCAGGCGACTAGCGGGAGGTCGTGAGCAGTACTTC. It encodes CASRRLAGGREQYF. The V gene is TRBV11-2, the J gene TRBJ2-7, with TRBD2 matching 13 bases. The CDR3 consists of 14 residues. The germline V gene has CDR1 SGHAT and CDR2 FQNNGV. V gave up 6 bases and J gave up 7 bases; unmatched junction bases: 6. Full variable domain (missing parts from reference TRBV11-2 and TRBJ2-7): EAGVAQSPRYKIIEKRQSVAFWCNPISGHATLYWYQQILGQGPKLLIQFQNNGVVDDSQLPKDRFSAERLKGVDSTLKIQPAKLEDSAVYLCASRRLAGGREQYFGPGTRLTVT.